This TCR beta chain came from a study of blood T cells in healthy people across ages. A sample-barcoded 5' primer and a J-beta primer mix were used in a second PCR of roughly 6 to 11 cycles. Via MiXCR, TCRdb re-called the 5' RACE reads, giving one row per CDR3 protein. The sample lists about 640,000 distinct CDR3 sequences; less than 35% were seen once. This clonotype occurred many times. CDR1 DFQATT and CDR2 SNEGSKA come from the germline V gene (reference sequence). The CDR3 length is 14 residues. The V end was cut by 0 bases, the J end by 4 bases, with 10 bases between. The receptor was isolated from a woman older than 75 in good health. This sequence joins TRBV20-1 and TRBJ1-5; TRBD1 is a possible D gene (5 bases). Sequences were obtained from blood. The chain's CDR3 is CSARDTGRNQPQHF. The CDR3 bases are TGCAGTGCTAGAGATACGGGGCGAAATCAGCCCCAGCATTTT.